The rows below give T cell receptor beta chains drawn from one sample of a study of blood T cell repertoires in COVID-19. Using immunoSEQ multiplex PCR, the repertoire was profiled, and TCRdb retains in-frame clones only, with some absent. The table records 100,000 to 150,000 clones, roughly three quarters of them present only once. Material: peripheral blood. These receptors came from a woman in her seventies with acute or convalescent COVID-19. Both conserved end residues are part of each CDR3. A D gene is named only where the DNA matches it firmly. Not every row has a clone size; where given, it reads once, few, many or a size class.

abundance,j_gene,v_gene,d_gene,CDR3aa
few,TRBJ1-4,TRBV18,.,CASSPAGRGEKLFF
.,TRBJ2-7,TRBV5-6,TRBD1,CASSLEGQGPLYEQYF
.,TRBJ2-3,TRBV7-6,.,CASSHFRDSSDTQYF
few,TRBJ1-5,TRBV18,.,CASSEGHRSQPQHF
.,TRBJ2-1,TRBV7-8,.,CASSSVGGGISYNEQFF
.,TRBJ1-2,TRBV3-1/TRBV3-2,.,CASSQDGDYGYTF
.,TRBJ2-7,TRBV5-1,.,CASSSPNMGVYEQYF
.,TRBJ2-1,TRBV25-1,TRBD2,CASSGTDGTSGSNEQFF
.,TRBJ2-1,TRBV28,TRBD2,CASIGGASGDNEQFF
.,TRBJ1-2,TRBV9,.,CASSVGQRGDYGYTF
.,TRBJ2-5,TRBV18,TRBD2,CASSLGLAGPQETQYF
.,TRBJ1-5,TRBV4-3,TRBD1,CASSPDRGSNQPQHF
.,TRBJ1-2,TRBV5-4,.,CASSWGREDYGYTF
.,TRBJ2-3,TRBV10-3,.,CAIDPAGASTDTQYF
many,TRBJ1-4,TRBV30,TRBD1,CAWSVGQGNEKLFF
.,TRBJ2-1,TRBV19,.,CASKETSSSYNEQFF
once,TRBJ2-3,TRBV14,.,CASSRLGADTQYF
.,TRBJ2-7,TRBV9,.,CASSVAHTGSYEQYF
.,TRBJ1-1,TRBV5-8,.,CASSPQAWEAFF
.,TRBJ1-1,TRBV5-4,.,CASSLYRGSLRTEAFF
few,TRBJ1-1,TRBV2,.,CASSEALGGTEAFF
once,TRBJ1-2,TRBV6-5,TRBD1,CASRLTGQANYGYTF
.,TRBJ2-1,TRBV5-1,.,CASAGGQGYNEQFF
.,TRBJ2-7,TRBV5-4,.,CASSFYGTYEQYF
few,TRBJ1-5,TRBV6-5,TRBD1,CASSYSQGSNQPQHF
.,TRBJ1-1,TRBV27,.,CASRIIRENTEAFF
.,TRBJ1-2,TRBV28,.,CASSAGQYGYTF
.,TRBJ2-5,TRBV7-7,TRBD1,CASSPDRGGETQYF
once,TRBJ2-3,TRBV6-8,TRBD2,CASSYQRLAGTDTQYF
.,TRBJ2-1,TRBV6-5,.,CASNVGAGRGEQFF
.,TRBJ1-2,TRBV3-1/TRBV3-2,.,CASSPRGGAIHYGYTF
.,TRBJ2-2,TRBV19,.,CCSSINRAGELFF
.,TRBJ2-7,TRBV5-1,TRBD2,CASSLNGRAGNEQYF
.,TRBJ2-1,TRBV27,TRBD2,CASTIAGPYNEQFF
.,TRBJ2-3,TRBV3-1/TRBV3-2,TRBD1,CASSQHRGLYPTDTQYF
.,TRBJ1-1,TRBV18,.,CASSPNDDWRGTEAFF
.,TRBJ2-1,TRBV5-1,.,CASSLAGSLGYNEQFF
.,TRBJ2-2,TRBV12-3/TRBV12-4,.,CATSVTGELFF
once,TRBJ2-2,TRBV4-2,TRBD2,CASSQAVWREGNTGELFF
.,TRBJ2-1,TRBV3-1/TRBV3-2,.,CASSQAGGEREQFF
.,TRBJ2-6,TRBV15,.,CATSRQGSGANVLTF
few,TRBJ2-7,TRBV27,.,CASAGSERISTQRELYEQYF
.,TRBJ1-5,TRBV12-3/TRBV12-4,.,CASSRRGQPQHF
.,TRBJ2-2,TRBV30,.,CAWSPLAGVRTGELFF
.,TRBJ1-2,TRBV14,.,CASSQEDRSPYGYTF
once,TRBJ1-4,TRBV19,.,CASSAGRPTNEKLFF
.,TRBJ2-5,TRBV19,.,CASARGVQGDQYF
.,TRBJ1-2,TRBV19,.,CASSIVISGNYGYTF
.,TRBJ2-7,TRBV7-2,.,CASSYQDRSYEQYF